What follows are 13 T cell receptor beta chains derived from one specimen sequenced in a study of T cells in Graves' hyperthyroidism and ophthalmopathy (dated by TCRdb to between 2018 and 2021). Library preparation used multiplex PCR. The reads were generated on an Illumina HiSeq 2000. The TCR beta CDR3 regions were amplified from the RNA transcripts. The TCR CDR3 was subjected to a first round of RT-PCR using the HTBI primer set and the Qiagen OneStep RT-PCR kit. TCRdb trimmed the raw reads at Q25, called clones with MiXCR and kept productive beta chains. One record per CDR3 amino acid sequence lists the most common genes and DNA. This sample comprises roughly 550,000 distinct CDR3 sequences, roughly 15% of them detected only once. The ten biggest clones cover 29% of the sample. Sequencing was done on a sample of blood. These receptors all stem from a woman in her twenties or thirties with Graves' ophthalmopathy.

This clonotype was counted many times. This CDR3 is CASSSLAGAKGPPDTQYF. As DNA, the CDR3 is TGTGCCAGCAGCTCCTTAGCGGGAGCAAAAGGACCACCAGATACGCAGTATTTT. The chain recombines TRBV5-6 with TRBJ2-3; 9 positions match TRBD2. Trimming cost V 3 bases and J 4 bases; bases outside gene matches: 15. Looked up from germline, CDR1 is SGHDT and CDR2 is YYEEEE. The CDR3 is 18 residues long.

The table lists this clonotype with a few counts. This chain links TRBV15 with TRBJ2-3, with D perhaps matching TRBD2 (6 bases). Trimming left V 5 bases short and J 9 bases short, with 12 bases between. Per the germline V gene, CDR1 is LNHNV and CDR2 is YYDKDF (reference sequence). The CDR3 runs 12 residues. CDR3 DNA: TGTGCCACCAGCGGAGGGGTCGGAACGCAGTATTTT. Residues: CATSGGVGTQYF.

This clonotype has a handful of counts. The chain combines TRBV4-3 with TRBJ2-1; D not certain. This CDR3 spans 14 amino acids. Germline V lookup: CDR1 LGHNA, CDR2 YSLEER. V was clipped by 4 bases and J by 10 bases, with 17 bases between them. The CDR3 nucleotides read TGCGCCAGCAGCCGTACTTTTCCTGGAAAGGAGCAGTTCTTC. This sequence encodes CASSRTFPGKEQFF.

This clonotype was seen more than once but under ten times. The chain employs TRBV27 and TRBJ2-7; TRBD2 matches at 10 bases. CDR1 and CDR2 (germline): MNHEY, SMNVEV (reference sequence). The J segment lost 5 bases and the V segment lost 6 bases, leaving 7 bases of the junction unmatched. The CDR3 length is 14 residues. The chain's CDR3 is CASRAAGGLNEQYF. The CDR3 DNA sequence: TGTGCCAGCAGAGCAGCGGGAGGGCTGAACGAGCAGTACTTC.

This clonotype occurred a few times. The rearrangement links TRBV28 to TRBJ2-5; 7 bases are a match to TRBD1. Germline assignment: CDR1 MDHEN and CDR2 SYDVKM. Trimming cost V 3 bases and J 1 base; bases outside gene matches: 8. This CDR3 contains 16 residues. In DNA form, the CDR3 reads TGTGCCAGCAGTTTCGTATTGGACAGGTCCCAAGAGACCCAGTACTTC. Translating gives CASSFVLDRSQETQYF.

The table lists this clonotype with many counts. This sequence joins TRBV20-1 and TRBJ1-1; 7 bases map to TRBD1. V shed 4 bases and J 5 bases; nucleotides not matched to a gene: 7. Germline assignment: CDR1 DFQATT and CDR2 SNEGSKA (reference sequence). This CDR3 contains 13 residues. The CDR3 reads CSAIEGARTEAFF. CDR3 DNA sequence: TGCAGTGCTATTGAGGGGGCGCGAACTGAAGCTTTCTTT.

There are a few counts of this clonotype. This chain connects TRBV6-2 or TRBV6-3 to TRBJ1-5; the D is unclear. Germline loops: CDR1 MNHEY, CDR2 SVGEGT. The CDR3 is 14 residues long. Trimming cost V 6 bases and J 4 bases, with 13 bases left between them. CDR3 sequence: CASRGHGKNQPQHF. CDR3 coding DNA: TGTGCCAGCAGAGGTCATGGGAAGAATCAGCCCCAGCATTTT.

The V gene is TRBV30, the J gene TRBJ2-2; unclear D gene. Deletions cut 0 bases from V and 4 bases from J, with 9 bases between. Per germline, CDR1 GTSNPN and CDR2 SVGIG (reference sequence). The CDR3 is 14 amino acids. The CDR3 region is CAWSVRQATGELFF. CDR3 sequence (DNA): TGTGCCTGGAGTGTACGGCAAGCCACCGGGGAGCTGTTTTTT.

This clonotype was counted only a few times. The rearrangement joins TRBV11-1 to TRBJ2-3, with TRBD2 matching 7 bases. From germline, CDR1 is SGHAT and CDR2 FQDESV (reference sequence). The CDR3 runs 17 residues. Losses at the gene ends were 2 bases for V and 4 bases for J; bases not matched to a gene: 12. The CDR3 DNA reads TGTGCCAGCAGCTTAATATCTGTGGGAGGGCCCGCAGATACGCAGTATTTT. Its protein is CASSLISVGGPADTQYF.

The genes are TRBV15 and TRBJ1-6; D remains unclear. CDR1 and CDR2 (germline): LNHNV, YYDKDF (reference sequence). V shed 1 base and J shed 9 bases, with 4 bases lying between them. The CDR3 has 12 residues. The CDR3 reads CATSRASSPLHF. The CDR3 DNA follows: TGTGCCACCAGCAGAGCGAGTTCACCCCTCCACTTT.

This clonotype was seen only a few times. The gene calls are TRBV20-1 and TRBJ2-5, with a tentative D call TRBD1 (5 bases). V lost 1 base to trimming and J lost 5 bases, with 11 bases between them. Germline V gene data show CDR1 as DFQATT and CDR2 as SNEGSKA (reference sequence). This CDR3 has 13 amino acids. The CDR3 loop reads CSARGQGWETQYF. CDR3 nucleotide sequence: TGCAGTGCTAGAGGGCAGGGCTGGGAGACCCAGTACTTC.

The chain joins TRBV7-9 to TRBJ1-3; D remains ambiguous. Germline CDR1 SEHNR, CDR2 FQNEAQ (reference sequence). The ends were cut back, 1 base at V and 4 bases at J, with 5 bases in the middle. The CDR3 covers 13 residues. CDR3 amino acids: CASSLVIGNTIYF. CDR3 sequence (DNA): TGTGCCAGCAGCTTAGTGATCGGAAACACCATATATTTT. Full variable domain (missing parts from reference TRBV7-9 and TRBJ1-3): DTGVSQNPRHKITKRGQNVTFRCDPISEHNRLYWYRQTLGQGPEFLTYFQNEAQLEKSRLLSDRFSAERPKGSFSTLEIQRTEQGDSAMYLCASSLVIGNTIYFGEGSWLTVV.

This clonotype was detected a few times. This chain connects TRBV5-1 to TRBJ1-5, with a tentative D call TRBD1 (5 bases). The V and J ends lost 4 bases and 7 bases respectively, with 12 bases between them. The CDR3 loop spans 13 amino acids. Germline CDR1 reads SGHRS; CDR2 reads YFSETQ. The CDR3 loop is CASSLVGEQPQHF. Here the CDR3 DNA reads TGCGCCAGCAGCCTCGTAGGGGAGCAGCCCCAGCATTTT.